The 22 T cell receptor beta chains in this list originate from one sample, sequenced in a study of T cell responses to AZD1222 COVID-19 vaccine. The assay was immunoSEQ multiplex PCR, and TCRdb's table has in-frame clones only and misses some. The repertoire has more than 120,000 clones, roughly 89% of them found once; the top ten carry approximately 1.8%. The input for sequencing was peripheral blood, taken 28 days after the second AZD1222 dose. Receptors were obtained from an adult who received the AZD1222 COVID-19 vaccine.

DNA for the CDR3: TGTGCCAGCAGCCGCGGAACGGACAGAGCCAAAAACATTCAGTACTTC. The encoded protein is CASSRGTDRAKNIQYF. The chain combines TRBV7-2 with TRBJ2-4, with D perhaps TRBD1 (6 bases). The CDR3 spans 16 residues. V shed 5 bases and J shed 0 bases, with 14 bases lying between them. The germline V gene encodes CDR1 SGHTA and CDR2 FQGNSA.

The V gene is TRBV5-5, the J gene TRBJ2-7, with D perhaps TRBD2 (6 bases). Trimming shortened V by 5 bases and J by 1 base, and 13 bases separated the two germline ends. Germline V lookup: CDR1 SGHKS, CDR2 YYEKEE (reference sequence). This CDR3 is built from 14 residues. CDR3 loop: CASREGTLSYEQYF. The CDR3 DNA reads as TGTGCCAGCAGAGAAGGGACTCTATCCTACGAGCAGTACTTC. The full variable domain, with the rest looked up from reference TRBV5-5 and TRBJ2-7, is DAGVTQSPTHLIKTRGQQVTLRCSPISGHKSVSWYQQVLGQGPQFIFQYYEKEERGRGNFPDRFSARQFPNYSSELNVNALLLGDSALYLCASREGTLSYEQYFGPGTRLTVT.

The table lists this clone with a count of one. The chain uses TRBV4-1 and TRBJ1-1; 7 bases match TRBD1. J was trimmed by 5 bases and V by 0 bases; bases with no gene match: 9. Germline CDR1 MGHRA, CDR2 YSYEKL. CDR3 size: 16 residues. Written as DNA, the CDR3 is TGCGCCAGCAGCCAAGATCCAAGACAGGGCCAAACTGAAGCTTTCTTT. It yields the protein CASSQDPRQGQTEAFF.

V and J are TRBV4-1 and TRBJ2-1, with TRBD2 identical over 7 bases. V lost 4 bases, J lost 4 bases, and 16 bases stayed unmatched. CDR3 size: 18 residues. The V gene's germline CDR1 is MGHRA and CDR2 YSYEKL. CDR3 region: CASSRDVAGGTLYNEQFF. Written as DNA, the CDR3 is TGCGCCAGCAGCCGCGACGTAGCGGGTGGGACCCTTTACAATGAGCAGTTCTTC.

This chain connects TRBV11-2 to TRBJ1-5; tentative D call: TRBD1 (5 bases). V lost 2 bases, J lost 7 bases, and 15 bases lay in between. The germline V gene has CDR1 SGHAT and CDR2 FQNNGV. The CDR3 contains 15 residues. The CDR3 protein is CASSLSGEKGQPQHF. DNA for the CDR3: TGTGCCAGCAGCTTATCGGGGGAAAAGGGCCAGCCCCAGCATTTT. The variable domain in full, completed from reference TRBV11-2 and TRBJ1-5, reads EAGVAQSPRYKIIEKRQSVAFWCNPISGHATLYWYQQILGQGPKLLIQFQNNGVVDDSQLPKDRFSAERLKGVDSTLKIQPAKLEDSAVYLCASSLSGEKGQPQHFGDGTRLSIL.

The V call is TRBV19, the J call TRBJ1-5; 7 nucleotides agree with TRBD1. Trimming cost V 6 bases and J 1 base; bases outside gene matches: 3. This CDR3 region has 14 residues. CDR1 is LNHDA and CDR2 is SQIVND in the germline V gene (reference sequence). The CDR3 loop is CASSQQGSNQPQHF. The CDR3 bases are TGTGCCAGTAGCCAACAGGGGAGCAATCAGCCCCAGCATTTT.

The J gene is TRBJ2-7, the V gene TRBV23-1, with 8 bases aligning to TRBD1. TRBV23-1 has ORF status, its function being uncertain. Trimming removed 6 bases from V and 2 bases from J; junction bases left unmatched: 6. This CDR3 comprises 14 residues. CDR3 sequence (DNA): TGCGCCAGCAGAAACGGACAGGGAGCCTACGAGCAGTACTTC. Its protein product is CASRNGQGAYEQYF.

This chain uses TRBV6-5 with TRBJ1-2; D remains unclear. Trimming stripped 2 bases from V and 4 bases from J, with 11 bases between. Germline CDR1 is MNHEY and CDR2 is SVGAGI. There are 14 residues in the CDR3. CDR3 sequence reads: CASSYAGDGYGYTF. CDR3 DNA sequence: TGTGCCAGCAGTTACGCAGGTGATGGCTATGGCTACACCTTC.

The CDR3 bases are TGTGCTAGTGGAACTAGCCCTAGCTCCTACAATGAGCAGTTCTTC. Translation gives CASGTSPSSYNEQFF. The rearrangement uses TRBV12-5 and TRBJ2-1; D is perhaps TRBD2 (6 bases). V lost 6 bases, J lost 0 bases, and 12 bases lay in between. Per the germline V gene, CDR1 is LGHNT and CDR2 is FRNRAP. The CDR3 length is 15 residues.

The count of this clone is one. CDR3 sequence (DNA): TGTGCCAGCAGCCCTAGCGGGAGGGCCCCAGATACGCAGTATTTT. Protein product: CASSPSGRAPDTQYF. The genes are TRBV3-1 (or the pseudogene TRBV3-2) and TRBJ2-3, with 12 bases fitting TRBD2. The CDR3 has 15 amino acids. V was clipped by 4 bases and J by 4 bases; unmatched bases: 3. CDR1 is LGHDT and CDR2 is YNNKEL in the germline V gene (reference sequence).

The chain has TRBV28 and TRBJ1-5; 12 bases agree with TRBD1. The V gene end was trimmed by 3 bases and the J gene end by 9 bases; junction bases not matched to a gene: 9. Per germline, CDR1 MDHEN and CDR2 SYDVKM. There are 16 residues in the CDR3. The CDR3 DNA reads TGTGCCAGCAGTTTCGGGACAGGGGGCTCTGGTAGGCCCCAGCATTTT. It translates to CASSFGTGGSGRPQHF.

This chain uses TRBV19 with TRBJ2-3; 10 positions match TRBD2. Per germline, CDR1 LNHDA and CDR2 SQIVND (reference sequence). V shed 3 bases and J 6 bases; nucleotides not matched to a gene: 12. CDR3 length equals 17 residues. The CDR3 reads CASSMVGVAGGSDTQYF. The CDR3 DNA sequence: TGTGCCAGTAGTATGGTGGGAGTAGCGGGAGGATCGGATACGCAGTATTTT. The full variable domain, with the rest looked up from reference TRBV19 and TRBJ2-3, is DGGITQSPKYLFRKEGQNVTLSCEQNLNHDAMYWYRQDPGQGLRLIYYSQIVNDFQKGDIAEGYSVSREKKESFPLTVTSAQKNPTAFYLCASSMVGVAGGSDTQYFGPGTRLTVL.

The sample holds one count of this clone. The V and J genes are TRBV27 and TRBJ2-7, with D maybe TRBD1 (6 bases). CDR1 MNHEY and CDR2 SMNVEV come from the germline V gene (reference sequence). V was cut by 8 bases and J by 2 bases, with 13 bases left in between. This CDR3 spans 13 amino acids. The CDR3 region is CASDPRGPYEQYF. CDR3 DNA: TGTGCCAGCGATCCCAGGGGTCCCTACGAGCAGTACTTC.

The chain recombines TRBV3-1 (or the pseudogene TRBV3-2) with TRBJ2-7, with 13 bases identical to TRBD2. Germline CDR1 and CDR2: LGHDT and YNNKEL (reference sequence). Trimming removed 0 bases from V and 3 bases from J; junction bases left unmatched: 8. This CDR3 contains 18 residues. Here the CDR3 reads CASSQDPRLAGGSYEQYF. The CDR3 DNA reads TGTGCCAGCAGCCAAGACCCTAGACTAGCGGGAGGCAGCTACGAGCAGTACTTC.

V usage is TRBV9 and J usage is TRBJ1-1; D gene ambiguous. From germline, CDR1 is SGDLS and CDR2 YYNGEE. The CDR3 runs 15 residues. V lost 0 bases, J lost 1 base, and 10 bases lay in between. In nucleotides, the CDR3 is TGTGCCAGCAGCGTAGGGCCCCCGGGGAACACTGAAGCTTTCTTT. Encoded protein: CASSVGPPGNTEAFF.

The chain uses TRBV15 and TRBJ2-7; a possible D gene is TRBD1 (7 bases). V lost 1 base and J 2 bases, leaving 12 bases between the germline ends. This CDR3 contains 15 residues. Germline CDR1 reads LNHNV; CDR2 reads YYDKDF (reference sequence). This chain's CDR3 is CATSRGRGLTYEQYF. CDR3 DNA sequence: TGTGCCACCAGCAGAGGGAGGGGGCTCACCTACGAGCAGTACTTC.

This clone was picked up one time. The rearrangement joins TRBV4-1 to TRBJ2-1, with 7 nucleotides matching TRBD2. CDR3 length: 17 amino acids. The V gene end was trimmed by 0 bases and the J gene end by 1 base; junction bases not matched to a gene: 6. CDR1 is MGHRA, CDR2 YSYEKL, per germline. The CDR3 DNA reads TGCGCCAGCAGCCAAGACGGCGGGAGAGGTTCCTACAATGAGCAGTTCTTC. It translates to CASSQDGGRGSYNEQFF.

This sequence joins TRBV4-3 and TRBJ1-6; D possibly corresponds to TRBD1 (5 bases). V was clipped by 0 bases and J by 10 bases, with 19 bases between them. CDR1 LGHNA and CDR2 YSLEER come from the germline V gene. CDR3 length: 17 residues. The CDR3 protein is CASSQDLGGGRWSPLHF. DNA for the CDR3: TGCGCCAGCAGCCAAGATCTTGGGGGGGGGAGGTGGTCACCCCTCCACTTT.

The genes are TRBV14 and TRBJ1-1; TRBD1 is a possible D gene (5 bases). This CDR3 is built from 14 residues. V shed 1 base and J shed 7 bases, with 13 bases lying between them. Germline loops: CDR1 SGHDN, CDR2 FVKESK. The CDR3 reads CASSQVGRVVEAFF. The CDR3, as DNA: TGTGCCAGCAGCCAAGTGGGCAGGGTGGTTGAAGCTTTCTTT.

This clone was seen once. This chain uses TRBV10-2 with TRBJ2-7; 11 positions agree with TRBD2. This CDR3 contains 17 residues. Germline loops: CDR1 WSHSY, CDR2 SAAADI. Unmatched junction bases numbered 5, after V lost 0 bases and J lost 1 base. DNA for the CDR3: TGCGCCAGCAGTGAGTCTAGCGGGAGGGCAGTTTCCTACGAGCAGTACTTC. Encoded protein: CASSESSGRAVSYEQYF.

This sequence joins TRBV6-7 and TRBJ2-1, with D possibly being TRBD1 (6 bases). TRBV6-7 is flagged as an ORF with uncertain function. This CDR3 comprises 13 residues. V was cut by 5 bases and J by 3 bases, with 8 bases left in between. CDR3 protein: CASSPTGYNEQFF. The CDR3 DNA is TGTGCCAGCAGTCCGACAGGCTACAATGAGCAGTTCTTC.

The rearrangement links TRBV7-9 to TRBJ1-2; 10 nucleotides match TRBD1. Germline CDR1 reads SEHNR; CDR2 reads FQNEAQ (reference sequence). The V and J ends lost 4 bases and 6 bases, in that order; junction bases with no gene match: 5. This CDR3 spans 14 amino acids. The CDR3 DNA is TGTGCCAGCAGCTCTACCGGGACAGGGGATGGCTACACCTTC. Protein: CASSSTGTGDGYTF.